This entry lists 20 T cell receptor beta chains sequenced from one sample in a study of blood T cell repertoires in COVID-19. Some clones are missing from TCRdb's copy, which holds only in-frame ones; the method was immunoSEQ multiplex PCR. Of around 620,000 clones in the sample, about 90% are singletons; the top ten hold 0.2% to 0.3%. Sequenced material: peripheral blood. Every receptor here comes from a woman between 18 and 29 years old with acute or convalescent COVID-19.

This clone has just one count. The chain recombines TRBV4-1 with TRBJ2-7; 7 bases match TRBD1. The V and J ends lost 4 bases and 4 bases, in that order; junction bases with no gene match: 10. Germline V gene lookup returns CDR1 MGHRA and CDR2 YSYEKL. The CDR3 sequence is 15 residues long. The CDR3: CASSRMGTEPYEQYF. In DNA form, the CDR3 reads TGCGCCAGCAGCCGTATGGGGACAGAACCTTACGAGCAGTACTTC.

The V and J genes are TRBV19 and TRBJ1-6; D is perhaps TRBD1 (6 bases). In germline, CDR1 is LNHDA, CDR2 SQIVND (reference sequence). The CDR3 contains 16 residues. V was trimmed by 8 bases and J by 4 bases, leaving 18 bases between them. The CDR3 sequence: CASESTGQGYNSPLHF. CDR3 in DNA: TGTGCCAGTGAAAGTACCGGGCAGGGGTATAATTCACCCCTCCACTTT.

The chain couples TRBV24-1 to TRBJ1-2; 8 positions agree with TRBD1. This CDR3 has 14 amino acids. With 7 bases clipped from V and 4 bases from J, the junction kept 7 bases outside the gene matches. CDR1 is KGHDR and CDR2 is SFDVKD in the germline V gene. CDR3: CATSQQGDVYGYTF. The CDR3 nucleotides read TGTGCCACCAGCCAACAGGGGGACGTCTATGGCTACACCTTC.

This clone has a handful of counts. CDR3 loop: CASSDQSGNTGELFF. As DNA, the CDR3 is TGTGCCAGCAGTGACCAGTCGGGGAACACCGGGGAGCTGTTTTTT. The chain couples TRBV6-4 to TRBJ2-2; D ambiguous. CDR1 and CDR2 (germline): MRHNA, SNTAGT. The CDR3 runs 15 residues. The ends were cut back, 2 bases at V and 1 base at J, with 8 bases in the middle.

V gene TRBV30 combines with J gene TRBJ2-7, with 7 bases fitting TRBD1. The V and J ends lost 1 base and 5 bases, in that order; junction bases with no gene match: 5. CDR1 is GTSNPN, CDR2 SVGIG, per germline (reference sequence). CDR3 length equals 13 residues. The CDR3 region has the DNA TGTGCCTGGAGTGCCGGGACAGTTGACGAGCAGTACTTC. It specifies CAWSAGTVDEQYF. Full variable domain (outside the CDR3, taken from reference TRBV30 and TRBJ2-7): SQTIHQWPATLVQPVGSPLSLECTVEGTSNPNLYWYRQAAGRGLQLLFYSVGIGQISSEVPQNLSASRPQDRQFILSSKKLLLSDSGFYLCAWSAGTVDEQYFGPGTRLTVT.

This clone showed up just once. The CDR3 DNA sequence: TGCGCCAGCAGCGCGGGGGGCTCACGGTATGGCTACACCTTC. Translated: CASSAGGSRYGYTF. This chain connects TRBV5-1 to TRBJ1-2; TRBD1 might be the D (6 bases). The CDR3 contains 14 residues. V gave up 4 bases and J gave up 5 bases, with 15 bases separating them. Germline lookup yields CDR1 SGHRS and CDR2 YFSETQ.

The chain recombines TRBV4-1 with TRBJ1-1; no reliable D call. Germline V gene data show CDR1 as MGHRA and CDR2 as YSYEKL. V was pared by 7 bases and J by 0 bases, with 9 bases between. This CDR3 is 13 amino acids long. CDR3 sequence: CASNGNMNTEAFF. The DNA for the CDR3 is TGCGCCAGCAATGGCAACATGAACACTGAAGCTTTCTTT.

This clone occurred many times. This chain joins TRBV24-1 and TRBJ1-5; D possibly corresponds to TRBD1 (5 bases). This CDR3 is built from 14 residues. The V end lost 9 bases, the J end lost 3 bases, and 14 bases lay between the germline ends. From germline, CDR1 is KGHDR and CDR2 SFDVKD. CDR3 coding DNA: TGTGCCACCTCAAGAGAGGGACTCAATCAGCCCCAGCATTTT. The encoded protein is CATSREGLNQPQHF.

The rearrangement links TRBV3-1 (or the pseudogene TRBV3-2) to TRBJ1-1; D possibly corresponds to TRBD1 (6 bases). Trimming took off 1 base at V and 1 base at J, with 10 bases between the two ends. This CDR3 has 15 amino acids. Germline V CDR1 and CDR2: LGHDT, YNNKEL (reference sequence). The CDR3 DNA reads as TGTGCCAGCAGCCAAGGGCGGACAGAGAACACTGAAGCTTTCTTT. The encoded protein is CASSQGRTENTEAFF.

The V gene is TRBV24-1, the J gene TRBJ2-6; a weak D match, TRBD1 (6 bases). The ends were cut back, 3 bases at V and 7 bases at J, with 9 bases in the middle. This CDR3 is 14 amino acids long. From germline, CDR1 is KGHDR and CDR2 SFDVKD. The CDR3, as DNA: TGTGCCACCAGTGATCCCAGGGGAGCCAACGTCCTGACTTTC. The encoded protein is CATSDPRGANVLTF.

Only a few counts were recorded for this clone. The genes are TRBV2 and TRBJ1-6; D is possibly TRBD1 (5 bases). CDR1 SNHLY and CDR2 FYNNEI come from the germline V gene. Trimming removed 3 bases at V and 6 bases at J, with 9 bases between. The CDR3 is 14 amino acids. The CDR3 DNA is TGTGCCAGCAGTGATGGGGGGGGTAATTCACCCCTCCACTTT. Translation: CASSDGGGNSPLHF.

The rearrangement joins TRBV2 to TRBJ2-7; possible D gene TRBD1, 6 bases. The CDR3 extends over 13 amino acids. V lost 5 bases and J 7 bases, leaving 15 bases between the germline ends. Germline values: CDR1 SNHLY, CDR2 FYNNEI. CDR3 sequence: CASSILGQGEQYF. The DNA for the CDR3 is TGTGCCAGCAGTATACTTGGCCAGGGGGAGCAGTACTTC.

V is TRBV5-6 and J is TRBJ1-1; D unresolved. The CDR3 has 13 residues. The V end lost 3 bases, the J end lost 1 base, and 7 bases lay between the germline ends. The germline CDR1 and CDR2 sequences are SGHDT and YYEEEE. The CDR3 region is CASSSTWNTEAFF. The CDR3 DNA sequence: TGTGCCAGCAGCTCGACATGGAACACTGAAGCTTTCTTT.

The CDR3 here is CASSMGSLTAFF. The CDR3 DNA follows: TGTGCCAGTAGTATGGGGAGCCTAACAGCTTTCTTT. V usage is TRBV19 and J usage is TRBJ1-1; D call uncertain. V shed 3 bases and J shed 10 bases, with 12 bases lying between them. The germline V gene has CDR1 LNHDA and CDR2 SQIVND (reference sequence). This CDR3 region has 12 residues. The whole variable domain, filled in from reference TRBV19 and TRBJ1-1, reads DGGITQSPKYLFRKEGQNVTLSCEQNLNHDAMYWYRQDPGQGLRLIYYSQIVNDFQKGDIAEGYSVSREKKESFPLTVTSAQKNPTAFYLCASSMGSLTAFFGQGTRLTVV.

This clone was found once. The chain has TRBV28 and TRBJ2-1, with TRBD2 identical over 10 bases. Germline V gene sequence: CDR1 MDHEN, CDR2 SYDVKM. Trimming at V came to 6 bases and at J to 6 bases, leaving 8 bases not matched to a gene. This CDR3 comprises 15 residues. The CDR3 nucleotides read TGTGCCAGCAGCACACAGCGGGGGGGCCTCAATGAGCAGTTCTTC. It encodes CASSTQRGGLNEQFF.

This rearrangement joins TRBV10-3 to TRBJ1-2, with TRBD1 identical over 11 bases. The J segment lost 5 bases and the V segment lost 6 bases, leaving 5 bases of the junction unmatched. The CDR3 loop spans 14 amino acids. Germline V gene sequence: CDR1 ENHRY, CDR2 SYGVKD. The CDR3, as DNA: TGTGCCATCAGGGGACAGGGGGTAAGGTATGGCTACACCTTC. This translates into CAIRGQGVRYGYTF.

This clone was recorded only once. The V and J genes are TRBV5-1 and TRBJ1-1; 9 bases are shared with TRBD1. The CDR3 has 21 amino acids. V trimming: 2 bases; J trimming: 4 bases; junction bases outside the gene matches: 24. Germline V gene sequence: CDR1 SGHRS, CDR2 YFSETQ. In DNA form, the CDR3 reads TGCGCCAGCAGCTTCCGAAGTCCACCTCCTGGGACAGGGACATTGAGCACTGAAGCTTTCTTT. This encodes CASSFRSPPPGTGTLSTEAFF.

The rearrangement joins TRBV30 to TRBJ1-1; D uncertain. This CDR3 is 14 amino acids long. Trimming stripped 3 bases from V and 1 base from J, with 12 bases between. CDR1 and CDR2 (germline): GTSNPN, SVGIG (reference sequence). The CDR3 DNA sequence: TGTGCCTGGAGCAGGCGGGCTTCGAACACTGAAGCTTTCTTT. Translated, it gives CAWSRRASNTEAFF.

The chain carries TRBV13 and TRBJ2-3; 7 bases match TRBD1. Trimming cost V 5 bases and J 6 bases; bases outside gene matches: 14. Looked up from germline, CDR1 is PRHDT and CDR2 is FYEKMQ (reference sequence). The CDR3 is 16 residues long. CDR3 loop: CASSTRDRPFGDTQYF. The CDR3 region has the DNA TGTGCCAGCAGCACCCGGGACAGACCATTTGGGGATACGCAGTATTTT.

The chain uses TRBV24-1 and TRBJ2-7; 13 bases map to TRBD2. CDR1 KGHDR and CDR2 SFDVKD come from the germline V gene. J was trimmed by 9 bases and V by 3 bases; bases with no gene match: 7. The CDR3 runs 15 residues. The CDR3 DNA is TGTGCCACCAGTGATCATACTAGCGGGGGGGTTAGGCAGTACTTC. Translating gives CATSDHTSGGVRQYF.